This T cell receptor beta chain was sequenced for a study of blood T cell repertoires in COVID-19. Study context: Donors in the United States, Italy and Spain gave samples during acute or convalescent COVID-19.

Clones were read by immunoSEQ multiplex PCR, and TCRdb kept only the in-frame ones, dropping some. This sample has about 150,000 clones, with over 70% found just once. This clone appeared a single time. Trimming took off 2 bases at V and 14 bases at J, with 7 bases between the two ends. Germline V lookup: CDR1 SNHLY, CDR2 FYNNEI. The CDR3 spans 11 residues. This rearrangement joins TRBV2 to TRBJ1-6; no clear D gene. Sequencing used peripheral blood. The sequence derives from a man between 50 and 59 years old with active or convalescent COVID-19. Here the CDR3 DNA reads TGTGCCAGCAGTGAACAGGCGTCCCTCCACTTT. Residues: CASSEQASLHF.